This TCR beta chain was identified during a study of beta chain features in type 1 diabetes. Study summary: Examination spanned roughly 110 million sorted cells from all samples.

This CDR3 is 16 amino acids long. Germline-derived CDR1 and CDR2 are SGDLS and YYNGEE. The V and J ends lost 0 bases and 6 bases, in that order; junction bases with no gene match: 6. On this clone itself: Its antigen remains unknown.

Overall study results and limits: More deletions and fewer insertions at VDJ junctions were seen in type 1 diabetes patients. Reads derived from cDNA could over-represent cells showing high TCR expression. Compared with healthy donors, patients appeared to share more similar naive, central memory and regulatory TCRB repertoires.

Sequenced material consisted of expressed TCRB transcripts (all of the isolated RNA was reverse transcribed). The protocol was immunoSEQ multiplex PCR, while the TCRdb copy is restricted to in-frame clones and leaves out a portion. The table shows around 310,000 clones, with 8% to 13% occurring only once. The V gene is TRBV9, the J gene TRBJ2-1, with 10 bases aligning to TRBD2. The origin of this receptor is a woman in her 30s in good health. Sequencing was performed on naive CD4+ T cells from blood. For the CDR3, the DNA is TGTGCCAGCAGCGTAGCTACGGCTAGCGGGAGCAATGAGCAGTTCTTC. This translates into CASSVATASGSNEQFF.